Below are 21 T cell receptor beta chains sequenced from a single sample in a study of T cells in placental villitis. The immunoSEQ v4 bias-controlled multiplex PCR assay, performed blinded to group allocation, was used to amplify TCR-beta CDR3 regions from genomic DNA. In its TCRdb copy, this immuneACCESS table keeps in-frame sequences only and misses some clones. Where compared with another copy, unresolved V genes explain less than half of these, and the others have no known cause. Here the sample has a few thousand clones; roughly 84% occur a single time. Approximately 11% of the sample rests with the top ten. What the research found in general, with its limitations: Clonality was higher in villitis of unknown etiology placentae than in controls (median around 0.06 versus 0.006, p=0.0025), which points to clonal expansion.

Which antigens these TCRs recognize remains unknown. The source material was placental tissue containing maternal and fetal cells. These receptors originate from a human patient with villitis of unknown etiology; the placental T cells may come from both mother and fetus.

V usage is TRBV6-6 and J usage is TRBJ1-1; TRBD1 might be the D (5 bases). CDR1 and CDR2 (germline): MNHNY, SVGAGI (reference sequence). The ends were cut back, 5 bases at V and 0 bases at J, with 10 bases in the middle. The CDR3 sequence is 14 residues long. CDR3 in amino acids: CASSLQDLNTEAFF. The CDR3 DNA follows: TGTGCCAGCAGTCTACAGGACCTGAACACTGAAGCTTTCTTT.

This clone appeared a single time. The CDR3 here is CSVEDRRGQGYTF. CDR3 sequence (DNA): TGCAGCGTTGAAGATCGAAGAGGGCAGGGCTACACCTTC. The chain combines TRBV29-1 with TRBJ1-2, with unresolved D. In germline, CDR1 is SQVTM, CDR2 ANQGSEA. The length of the CDR3 is 13 residues. V was trimmed by 0 bases and J by 8 bases, leaving 13 bases between them. Variable domain in full (rest from reference TRBV29-1 and TRBJ1-2): SAVISQKPSRDICQRGTSLTIQCQVDSQVTMMFWYRQQPGQSLTLIATANQGSEATYESGFVIDKFPISRPNLTFSTLTVSNMSPEDSSIYLCSVEDRRGQGYTFGSGTRLTVV.

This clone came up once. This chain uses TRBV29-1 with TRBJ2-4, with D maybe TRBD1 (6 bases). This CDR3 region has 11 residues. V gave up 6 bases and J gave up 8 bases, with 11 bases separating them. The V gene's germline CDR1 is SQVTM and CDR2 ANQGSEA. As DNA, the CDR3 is TGCAGCGTCACCAGGGGATACATTCAGTACTTC. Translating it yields CSVTRGYIQYF.

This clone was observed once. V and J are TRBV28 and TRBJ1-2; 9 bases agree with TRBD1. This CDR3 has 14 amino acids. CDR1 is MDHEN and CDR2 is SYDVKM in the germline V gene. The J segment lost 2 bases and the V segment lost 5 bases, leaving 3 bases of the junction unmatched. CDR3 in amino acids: CASSLGTGNYGYTF. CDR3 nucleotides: TGTGCCAGCAGTCTGGGGACAGGGAACTATGGCTACACCTTC.

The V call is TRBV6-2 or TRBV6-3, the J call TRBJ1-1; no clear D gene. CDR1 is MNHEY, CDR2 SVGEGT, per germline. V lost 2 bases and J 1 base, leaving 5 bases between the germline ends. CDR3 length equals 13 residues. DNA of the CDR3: TGTGCCAGCAGTTACGACGAGAACACTGAAGCTTTCTTT. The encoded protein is CASSYDENTEAFF.

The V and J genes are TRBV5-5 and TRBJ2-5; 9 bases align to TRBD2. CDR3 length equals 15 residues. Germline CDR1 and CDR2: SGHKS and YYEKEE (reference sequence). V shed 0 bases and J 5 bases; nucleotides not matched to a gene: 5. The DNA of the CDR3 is TGTGCCAGCAGCTTGGGAGATAGCGGGAGTGAGACCCAGTACTTC. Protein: CASSLGDSGSETQYF.

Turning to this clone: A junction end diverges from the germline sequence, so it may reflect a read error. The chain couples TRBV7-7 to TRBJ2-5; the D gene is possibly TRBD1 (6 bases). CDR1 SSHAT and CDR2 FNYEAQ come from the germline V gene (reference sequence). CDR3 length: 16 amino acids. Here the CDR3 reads CASSLAPGTGRETQYF. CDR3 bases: TGTGCTAGCAGCTTAGCGCCAGGTACAGGGAGAGAGACCCAGTACTTC.

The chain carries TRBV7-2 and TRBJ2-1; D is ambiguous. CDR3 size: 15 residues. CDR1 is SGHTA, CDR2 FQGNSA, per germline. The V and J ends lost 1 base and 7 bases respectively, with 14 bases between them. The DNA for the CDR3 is TGTGCCAGCAGCTTAGAGCACGCTCGTACAAATGAGCAGTTCTTC. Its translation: CASSLEHARTNEQFF.

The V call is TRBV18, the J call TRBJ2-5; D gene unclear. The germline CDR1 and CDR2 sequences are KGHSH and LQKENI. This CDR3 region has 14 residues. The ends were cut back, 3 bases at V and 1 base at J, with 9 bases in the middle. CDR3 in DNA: TGTGCCAGCTCACCCTCGGTCACCCAAGAGACCCAGTACTTC. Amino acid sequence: CASSPSVTQETQYF.

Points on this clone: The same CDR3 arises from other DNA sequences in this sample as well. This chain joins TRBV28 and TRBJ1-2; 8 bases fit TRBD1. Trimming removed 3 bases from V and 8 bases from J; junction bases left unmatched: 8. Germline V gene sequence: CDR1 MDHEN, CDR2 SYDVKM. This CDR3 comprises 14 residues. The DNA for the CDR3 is TGTGCCAGCAGTTTCTGGGGACAGGTGGGAGGCTACACCTTC. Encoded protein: CASSFWGQVGGYTF.

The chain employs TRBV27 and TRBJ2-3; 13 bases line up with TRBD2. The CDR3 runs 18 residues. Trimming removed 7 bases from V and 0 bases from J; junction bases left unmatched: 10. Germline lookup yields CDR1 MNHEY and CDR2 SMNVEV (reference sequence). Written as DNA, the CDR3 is TGTGCCAGCAATCGACTAGCGGGAGGTGGCCCTAGCACAGATACGCAGTATTTT. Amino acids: CASNRLAGGGPSTDTQYF.

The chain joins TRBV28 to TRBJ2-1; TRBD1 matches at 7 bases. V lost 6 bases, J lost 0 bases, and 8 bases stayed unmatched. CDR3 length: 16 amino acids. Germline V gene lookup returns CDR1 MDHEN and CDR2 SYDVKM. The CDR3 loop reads CASRSHRGRSYNEQFF. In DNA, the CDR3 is TGTGCCAGCAGATCCCACAGGGGCCGCTCCTACAATGAGCAGTTCTTC.

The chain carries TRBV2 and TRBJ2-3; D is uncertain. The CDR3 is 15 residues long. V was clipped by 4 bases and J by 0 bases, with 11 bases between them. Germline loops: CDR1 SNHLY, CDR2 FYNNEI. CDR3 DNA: TGTGCCAGCAGTGTCGGGCAAACTAGCACAGATACGCAGTATTTT. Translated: CASSVGQTSTDTQYF.

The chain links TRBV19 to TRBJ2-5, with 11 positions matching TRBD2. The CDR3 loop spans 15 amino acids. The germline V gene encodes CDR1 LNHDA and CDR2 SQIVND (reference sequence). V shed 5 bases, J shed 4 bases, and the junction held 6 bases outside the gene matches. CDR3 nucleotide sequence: TGTGCCAGTAGTTTAGCGGGAGGGCCGAGAGAGACCCAGTACTTC. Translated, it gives CASSLAGGPRETQYF.

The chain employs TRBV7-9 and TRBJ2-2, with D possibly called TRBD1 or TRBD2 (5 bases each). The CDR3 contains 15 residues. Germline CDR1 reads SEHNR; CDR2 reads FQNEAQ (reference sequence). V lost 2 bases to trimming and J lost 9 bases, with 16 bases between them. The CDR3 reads CASSLPGPNSRELFF. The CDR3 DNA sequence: TGTGCCAGCAGCTTACCGGGACCAAACTCCCGGGAGCTGTTTTTT.

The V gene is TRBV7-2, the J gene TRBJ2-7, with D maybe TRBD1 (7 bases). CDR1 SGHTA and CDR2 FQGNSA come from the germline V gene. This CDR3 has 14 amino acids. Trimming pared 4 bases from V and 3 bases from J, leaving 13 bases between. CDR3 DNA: TGTGCCAGCAGCTCGTACAGGGGAGGCTACGAGCAGTACTTC. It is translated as CASSSYRGGYEQYF.

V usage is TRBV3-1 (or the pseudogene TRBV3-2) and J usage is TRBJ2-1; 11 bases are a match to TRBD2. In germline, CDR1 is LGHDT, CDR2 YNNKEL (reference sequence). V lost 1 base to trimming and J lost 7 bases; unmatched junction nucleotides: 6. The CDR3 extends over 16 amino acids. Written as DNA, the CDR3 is TGTGCCAGCAGCCAAGTCCTAGCGGGAGGCCTGAATGAGCAGTTCTTC. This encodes CASSQVLAGGLNEQFF.

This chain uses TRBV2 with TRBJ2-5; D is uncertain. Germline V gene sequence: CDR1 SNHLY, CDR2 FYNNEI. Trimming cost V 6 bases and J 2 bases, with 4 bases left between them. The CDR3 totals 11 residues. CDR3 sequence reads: CASRPQETQYF. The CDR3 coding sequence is TGTGCCAGCAGACCTCAAGAGACCCAGTACTTC.

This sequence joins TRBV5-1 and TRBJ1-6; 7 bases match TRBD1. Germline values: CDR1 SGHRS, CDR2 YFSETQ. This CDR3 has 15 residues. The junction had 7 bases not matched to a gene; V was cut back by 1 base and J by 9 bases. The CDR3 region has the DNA TGCGCCAGCAGCTTGCCAGGGGGAGAGGCTTCACCCCTCCACTTT. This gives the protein CASSLPGGEASPLHF.

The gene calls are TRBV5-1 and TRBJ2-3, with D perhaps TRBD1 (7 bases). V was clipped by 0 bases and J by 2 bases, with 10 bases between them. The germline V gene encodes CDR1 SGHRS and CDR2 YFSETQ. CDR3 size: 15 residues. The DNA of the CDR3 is TGCGCCAGCAGCTTGGCCAGGGGGGACACAGATACGCAGTATTTT. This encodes CASSLARGDTDTQYF.

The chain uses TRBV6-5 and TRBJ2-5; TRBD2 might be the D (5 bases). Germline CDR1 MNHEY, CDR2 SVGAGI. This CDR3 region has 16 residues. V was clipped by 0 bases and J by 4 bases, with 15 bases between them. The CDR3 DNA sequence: TGTGCCAGCAGTTACTCTTCCTTCCTGCGGGTAGAGACCCAGTACTTC. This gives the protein CASSYSSFLRVETQYF.